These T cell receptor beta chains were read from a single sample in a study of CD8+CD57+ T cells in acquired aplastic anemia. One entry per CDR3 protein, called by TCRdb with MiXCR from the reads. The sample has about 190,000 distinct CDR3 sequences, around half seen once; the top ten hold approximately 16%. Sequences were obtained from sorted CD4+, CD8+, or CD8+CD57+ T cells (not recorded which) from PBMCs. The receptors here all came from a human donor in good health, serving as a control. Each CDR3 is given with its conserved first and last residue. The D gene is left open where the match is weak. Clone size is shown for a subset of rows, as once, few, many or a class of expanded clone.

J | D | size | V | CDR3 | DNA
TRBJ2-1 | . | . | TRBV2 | CASRGTYNEQFF | TGTGCCAGCAGAGGGACCTACAATGAGCAGTTCTTC
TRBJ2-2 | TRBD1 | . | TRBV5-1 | CASSLRPADRGLFF | TGCGCCAGCAGCTTGAGGCCTGCGGACAGGGGGCTGTTTTTT
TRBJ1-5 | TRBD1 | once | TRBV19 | CACGIWTGVHF | TGTGCCTGTGGTATTTGGACAGGAGTACATTTT
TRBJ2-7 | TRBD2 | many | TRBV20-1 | CSASGTSGGPSYEQYF | TGCAGTGCTAGCGGGACTAGCGGGGGCCCCTCCTACGAGCAGTACTTC
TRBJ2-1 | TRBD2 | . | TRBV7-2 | CATSLAGGTYNEQFF | TGTGCCACCAGCCTTGCGGGGGGGACCTACAATGAGCAGTTCTTC
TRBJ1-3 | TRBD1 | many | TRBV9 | CASSVGGTGGYSGNTIYF | TGTGCCAGCAGCGTAGGGGGGACAGGGGGGTACTCTGGAAACACCATATATTTT
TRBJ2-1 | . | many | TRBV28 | CASSPLAAPYNEQFF | TGTGCCAGCAGTCCACTAGCTGCGCCCTACAATGAGCAGTTCTTC
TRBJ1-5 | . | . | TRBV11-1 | CAGSQEWTEANQPQHF | TGTGCCGGCAGCCAAGAATGGACGGAGGCCAATCAGCCCCAGCATTTT
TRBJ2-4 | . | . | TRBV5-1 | CASSTGAKNIQYF | TGCGCCAGCAGCACCGGGGCCAAAAACATTCAGTACTTC
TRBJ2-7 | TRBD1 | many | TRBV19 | CASSATGTGAYEQYF | TGTGCCAGTAGCGCAACCGGGACAGGGGCCTACGAGCAGTACTTC
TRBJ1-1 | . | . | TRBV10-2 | CASMSRGDTEAFF | TGCGCCAGCATGTCCAGGGGTGACACTGAAGCTTTCTTT
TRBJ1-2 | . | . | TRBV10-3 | CAISERTEEGYTF | TGTGCCATCAGCGAAAGGACAGAGGAAGGCTACACCTTC
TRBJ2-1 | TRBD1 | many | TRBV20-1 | CSARTGDKGNEQFF | TGCAGTGCTAGGACAGGGGATAAGGGCAATGAGCAGTTCTTC
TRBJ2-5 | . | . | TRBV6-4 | CASRDRGWETQYF | TGTGCCAGCAGAGATCGGGGGTGGGAGACCCAGTACTTC
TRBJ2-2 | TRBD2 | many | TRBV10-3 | CAISAGGGANTGELFF | TGTGCCATCAGCGCTGGGGGGGGGGCGAACACCGGGGAGCTGTTTTTT
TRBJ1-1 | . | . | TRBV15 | CATSKDTWNTEAFF | TGTGCCACCAGCAAGGACACCTGGAACACTGAAGCTTTCTTT
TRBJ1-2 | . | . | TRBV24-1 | CATSDLKFGGYTF | TGTGCCACCAGTGATTTGAAGTTCGGTGGCTACACCTTC
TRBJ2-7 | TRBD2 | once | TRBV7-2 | CASGRGLAGPEQYF | TGTGCCAGCGGCCGAGGACTAGCGGGCCCGGAGCAGTACTTC
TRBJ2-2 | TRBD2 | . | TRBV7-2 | CASSLNGRLIGELFF | TGTGCCAGCAGCTTAAACGGGAGGCTAATCGGGGAGCTGTTTTTT
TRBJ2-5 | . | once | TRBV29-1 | CSVTGAVQETQYF | TGCAGCGTTACTGGGGCAGTCCAAGAGACCCAGTACTTC
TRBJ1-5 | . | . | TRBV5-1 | CASSPQRGNQPQHF | TGCGCCAGCAGCCCCCAACGTGGGAATCAGCCCCAGCATTTT
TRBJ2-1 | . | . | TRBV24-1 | CATSRGGFEQFF | TGTGCCACCAGTCGCGGAGGGTTCGAGCAGTTCTTC
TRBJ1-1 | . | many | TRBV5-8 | CASSAQANTEAFF | TGTGCCAGCAGCGCGCAGGCGAACACTGAAGCTTTCTTT
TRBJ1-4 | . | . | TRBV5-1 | CASSLGLADNEKLFF | TGCGCCAGCAGCCTGGGACTAGCGGACAATGAAAAACTGTTTTTT
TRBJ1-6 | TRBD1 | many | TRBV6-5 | CASGQGVNSPLHF | TGTGCCAGCGGACAGGGGGTTAATTCACCCCTCCACTTT
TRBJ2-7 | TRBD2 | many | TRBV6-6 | CASSTRTSGGDEQYF | TGTGCCAGCAGTACCCGGACTAGCGGGGGTGACGAGCAGTACTTC
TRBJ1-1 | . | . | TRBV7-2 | CASTFSSSGNTEAFF | TGTGCCAGCACCTTCTCGTCCTCTGGAAACACTGAAGCTTTCTTT
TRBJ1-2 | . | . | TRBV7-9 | CASSSAGMGYTF | TGTGCCAGCAGCTCGGCGGGTATGGGCTACACCTTC
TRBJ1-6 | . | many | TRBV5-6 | CASSLAGLYNSPLHF | TGTGCCAGCAGCTTGGCCGGGCTCTATAATTCACCCCTCCACTTT
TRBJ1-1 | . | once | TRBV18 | CASSPTGLIGAFF | TGTGCCAGCTCACCAACCGGGTTGATAGGAGCTTTCTTT
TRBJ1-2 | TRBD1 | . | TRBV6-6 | CASSYPNLSGRGQNYGYTF | TGTGCCAGCAGTTACCCAAATTTGTCTGGCAGGGGGCAGAACTATGGCTACACCTTC
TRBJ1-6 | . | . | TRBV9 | CASSEVRDSYNSPLHF | TGTGCCAGCAGTGAAGTTAGGGACTCCTATAATTCACCCCTCCACTTT
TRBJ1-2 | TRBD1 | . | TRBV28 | CASGSPGQGSYGYTF | TGTGCCAGCGGTTCCCCGGGACAGGGTTCCTATGGCTACACCTTC
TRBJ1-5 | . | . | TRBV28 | CASSKGRFGNQPQHF | TGTGCCAGCAGTAAGGGACGGTTTGGAAATCAGCCCCAGCATTTT
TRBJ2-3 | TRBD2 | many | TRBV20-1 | CSAGTSGDTQYF | TGCAGTGCAGGGACTAGCGGGGATACGCAGTATTTT
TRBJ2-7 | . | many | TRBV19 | CASRAGTQGNRYEQYF | TGTGCCAGTAGGGCGGGGACGCAGGGGAATCGCTACGAGCAGTACTTC
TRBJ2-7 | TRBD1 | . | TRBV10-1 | CAISSSGTGSYEQYF | TGTGCCATCAGCTCCTCCGGGACAGGGTCCTACGAGCAGTACTTC
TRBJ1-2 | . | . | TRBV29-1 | CSVSPGTQGYTF | TGCAGCGTATCTCCAGGGACCCAAGGCTACACCTTC
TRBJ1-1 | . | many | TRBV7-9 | CASSLAGFNTEAFF | TGTGCCAGCAGCTTAGCTGGGTTTAACACTGAAGCTTTCTTT
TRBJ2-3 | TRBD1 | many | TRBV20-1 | CSARRDRGSLDTQYF | TGCAGTGCTAGAAGAGACAGGGGGAGTTTAGATACGCAGTATTTT
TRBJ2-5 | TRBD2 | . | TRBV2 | CARGGLVGANRETQYF | TGTGCCAGAGGGGGACTAGTGGGGGCGAATAGAGAGACCCAGTACTTC
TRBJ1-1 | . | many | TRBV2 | CASSEWGGTEAFF | TGTGCCAGCAGTGAATGGGGGGGCACTGAAGCTTTCTTT
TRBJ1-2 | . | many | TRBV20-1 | CSATRTLNYGYTF | TGCAGTGCAACCCGAACCCTTAACTATGGCTACACCTTC
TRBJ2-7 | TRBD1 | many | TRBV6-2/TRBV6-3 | CASRLRQGASSEQYF | TGTGCCAGCAGGCTTCGACAGGGGGCGAGTAGCGAGCAGTACTTC
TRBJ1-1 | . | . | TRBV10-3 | CATRPRGENTEAFF | TGTGCCACCAGACCAAGGGGGGAAAACACTGAAGCTTTCTTC
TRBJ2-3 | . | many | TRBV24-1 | CATSDLGPSTDTQYF | TGTGCCACCAGTGATCTGGGACCTAGCACAGATACGCAGTATTTT
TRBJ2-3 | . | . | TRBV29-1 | CSVEEGGLGDTQYF | TGCAGCGTTGAAGAGGGTGGTTTAGGTGATACGCAGTATTTT
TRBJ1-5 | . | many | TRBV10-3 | CAISEGGTGQPQHF | TGTGCCATCAGTGAGGGCGGGACTGGGCAGCCCCAGCATTTT
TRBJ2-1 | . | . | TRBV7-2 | CASSLAVGTYNEQFF | TGTGCCAGCAGCTTAGCGGTGGGGACCTACAATGAGCAGTTCTTC
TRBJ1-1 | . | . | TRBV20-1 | CSARGQGYGSEAFF | TGCAGTGCTAGGGGTCAGGGGTATGGATCTGAAGCTTTCTTT
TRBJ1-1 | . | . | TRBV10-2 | CASSEWGGKAFF | TGCGCCAGCAGTGAGTGGGGGGGTAAAGCTTTCTTT
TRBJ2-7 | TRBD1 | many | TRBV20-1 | CSAGTGVSYEQYF | TGCAGTGCCGGGACAGGGGTCTCCTACGAGCAGTACTTC